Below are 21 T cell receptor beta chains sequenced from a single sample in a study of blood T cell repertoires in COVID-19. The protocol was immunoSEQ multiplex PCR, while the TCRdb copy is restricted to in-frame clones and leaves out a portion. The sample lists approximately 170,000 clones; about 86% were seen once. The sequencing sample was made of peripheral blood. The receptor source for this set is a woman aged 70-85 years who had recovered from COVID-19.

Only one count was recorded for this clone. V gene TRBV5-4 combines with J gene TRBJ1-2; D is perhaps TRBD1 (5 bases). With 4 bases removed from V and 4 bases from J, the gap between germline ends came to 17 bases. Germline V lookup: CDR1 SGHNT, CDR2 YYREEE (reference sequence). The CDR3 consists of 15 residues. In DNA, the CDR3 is TGTGCCAGCAGCGACGCGAAAGGGGAGGGCTATGGCTACACCTTC. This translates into CASSDAKGEGYGYTF.

CDR3 nucleotides: TGTGCCAGCAGCTACACCAATGAGCAGTTCTTC. Its protein is CASSYTNEQFF. The chain uses TRBV5-4 and TRBJ2-1, with no clear D. Germline V gene data show CDR1 as SGHNT and CDR2 as YYREEE (reference sequence). CDR3 length: 11 residues. Deletions cut 3 bases from V and 6 bases from J, with 4 bases between.

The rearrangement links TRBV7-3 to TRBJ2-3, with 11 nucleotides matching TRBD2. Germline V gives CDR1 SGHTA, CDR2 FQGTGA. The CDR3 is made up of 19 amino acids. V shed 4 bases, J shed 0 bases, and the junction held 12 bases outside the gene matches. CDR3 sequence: CASSSRASGGPGSTDTQYF. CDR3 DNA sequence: TGTGCCAGCAGCTCCCGGGCTAGCGGGGGGCCGGGGAGCACAGATACGCAGTATTTT.

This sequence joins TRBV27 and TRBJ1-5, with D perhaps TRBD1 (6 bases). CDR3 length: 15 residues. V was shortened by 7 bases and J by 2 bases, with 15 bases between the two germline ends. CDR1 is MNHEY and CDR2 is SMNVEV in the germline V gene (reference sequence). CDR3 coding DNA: TGTGCCAGCACCGAAACCCCAGGGGGCAATCAGCCCCAGCATTTT. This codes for CASTETPGGNQPQHF.

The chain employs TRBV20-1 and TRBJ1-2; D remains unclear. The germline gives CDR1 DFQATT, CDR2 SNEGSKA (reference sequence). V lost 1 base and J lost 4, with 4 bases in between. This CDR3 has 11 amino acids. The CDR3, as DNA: TGCAGTGCTAGAGTGGCCTATGGCTACACCTTC. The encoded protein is CSARVAYGYTF.

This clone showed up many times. The CDR3 protein is CASSLRGDPLGELFF. The CDR3 nucleotides read TGCGCCAGCAGCTTGCGGGGGGACCCCCTCGGGGAGCTGTTTTTT. The J gene is TRBJ2-2, the V gene TRBV5-1, with 7 bases fitting TRBD2. CDR3 length: 15 amino acids. The V gene end was trimmed by 1 base and the J gene end by 7 bases; junction bases not matched to a gene: 7. The germline CDR1 and CDR2 sequences are SGHRS and YFSETQ. The variable domain in full, with the rest retrieved from reference TRBV5-1 and TRBJ2-2, is KAGVTQTPRYLIKTRGQQVTLSCSPISGHRSVSWYQQTPGQGLQFLFEYFSETQRNKGNFPGRFSGRQFSNSRSEMNVSTLELGDSALYLCASSLRGDPLGELFFGEGSRLTVL.

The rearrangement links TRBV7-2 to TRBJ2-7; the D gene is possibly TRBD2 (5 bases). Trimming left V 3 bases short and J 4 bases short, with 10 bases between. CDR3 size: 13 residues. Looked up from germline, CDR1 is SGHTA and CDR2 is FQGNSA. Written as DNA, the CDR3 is TGTGCCAGCAGCTTGGAGGCAGAGTACGAGCAGTACTTC. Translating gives CASSLEAEYEQYF.

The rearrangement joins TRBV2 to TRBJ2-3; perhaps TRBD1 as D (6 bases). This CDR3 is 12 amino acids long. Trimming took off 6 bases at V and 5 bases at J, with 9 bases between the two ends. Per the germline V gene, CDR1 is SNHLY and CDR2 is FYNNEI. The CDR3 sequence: CASRPTGDTQYF. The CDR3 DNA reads TGTGCCAGCAGACCGACAGGAGATACGCAGTATTTT. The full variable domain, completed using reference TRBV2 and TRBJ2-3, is EPEVTQTPSHQVTQMGQEVILRCVPISNHLYFYWYRQILGQKVEFLVSFYNNEISEKSEIFDDQFSVERPDGSNFTLKIRSTKLEDSAMYFCASRPTGDTQYFGPGTRLTVL.

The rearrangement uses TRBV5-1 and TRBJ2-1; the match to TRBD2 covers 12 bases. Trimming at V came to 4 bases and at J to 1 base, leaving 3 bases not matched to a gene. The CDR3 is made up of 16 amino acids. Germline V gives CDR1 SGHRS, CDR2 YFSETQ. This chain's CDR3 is CASSPSGGASYNEQFF. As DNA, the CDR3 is TGCGCCAGCAGCCCTAGCGGGGGGGCTTCCTACAATGAGCAGTTCTTC.

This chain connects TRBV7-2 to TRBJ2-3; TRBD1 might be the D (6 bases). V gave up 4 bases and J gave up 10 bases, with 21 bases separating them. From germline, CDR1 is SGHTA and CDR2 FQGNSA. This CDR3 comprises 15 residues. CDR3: CASSSNSNRVGSQYF. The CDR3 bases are TGTGCCAGCAGCTCAAATTCCAACAGGGTCGGCTCGCAGTATTTT.

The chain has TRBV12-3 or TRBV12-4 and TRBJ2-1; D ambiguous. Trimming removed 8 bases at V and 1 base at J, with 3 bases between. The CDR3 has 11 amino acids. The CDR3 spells CASSSYNEQFF. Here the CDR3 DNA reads TGTGCCAGCTCTTCCTACAATGAGCAGTTCTTC.

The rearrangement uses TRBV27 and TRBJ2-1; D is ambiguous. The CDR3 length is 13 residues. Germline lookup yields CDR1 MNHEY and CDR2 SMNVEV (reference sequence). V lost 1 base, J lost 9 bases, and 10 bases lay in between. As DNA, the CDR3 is TGTGCCAGCAGTTTATTAGCCCCGCTTGAGCAGTTCTTC. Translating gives CASSLLAPLEQFF.

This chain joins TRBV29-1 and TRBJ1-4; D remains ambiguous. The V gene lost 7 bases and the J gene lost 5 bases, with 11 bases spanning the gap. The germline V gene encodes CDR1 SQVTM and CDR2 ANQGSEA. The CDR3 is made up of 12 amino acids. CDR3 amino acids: CSAAGANEKLFF. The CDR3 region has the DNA TGCAGCGCCGCGGGCGCGAATGAAAAACTGTTTTTT.

CDR3: CSVAPSYETQYF. As DNA, the CDR3 is TGCAGCGTTGCGCCTAGCTATGAGACCCAGTACTTC. The V call is TRBV29-1, the J call TRBJ2-5; D perhaps matches TRBD2 (5 bases). Trimming stripped 4 bases from V and 5 bases from J, with 11 bases between. The CDR3 totals 12 residues. Germline V lookup: CDR1 SQVTM, CDR2 ANQGSEA.

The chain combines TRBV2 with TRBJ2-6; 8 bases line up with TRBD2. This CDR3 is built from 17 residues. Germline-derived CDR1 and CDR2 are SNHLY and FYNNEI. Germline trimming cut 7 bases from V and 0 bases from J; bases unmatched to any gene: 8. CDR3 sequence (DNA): TGTGCCAGCACCCGGGAGGGGGGGGGCTCTGGGGCCAACGTCCTGACTTTC. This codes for CASTREGGGSGANVLTF.

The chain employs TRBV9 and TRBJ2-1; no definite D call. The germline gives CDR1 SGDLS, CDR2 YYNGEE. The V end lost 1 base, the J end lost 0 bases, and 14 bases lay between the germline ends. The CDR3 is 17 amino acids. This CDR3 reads CASSVSFSHTSYNEQFF. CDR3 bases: TGTGCCAGCAGCGTAAGCTTTAGCCACACCTCCTACAATGAGCAGTTCTTC.

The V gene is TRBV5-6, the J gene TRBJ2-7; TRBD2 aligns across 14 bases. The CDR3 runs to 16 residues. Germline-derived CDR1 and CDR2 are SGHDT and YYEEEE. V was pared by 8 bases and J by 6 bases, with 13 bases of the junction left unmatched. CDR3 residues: CASTPSPGTSGGEQYF. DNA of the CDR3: TGTGCCAGTACGCCGAGCCCCGGGACTAGCGGGGGCGAGCAGTACTTC. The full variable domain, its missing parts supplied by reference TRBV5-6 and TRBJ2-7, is DAGVTQSPTHLIKTRGQQVTLRCSPKSGHDTVSWYQQALGQGPQFIFQYYEEEERQRGNFPDRFSGHQFPNYSSELNVNALLLGDSALYLCASTPSPGTSGGEQYFGPGTRLTVT.

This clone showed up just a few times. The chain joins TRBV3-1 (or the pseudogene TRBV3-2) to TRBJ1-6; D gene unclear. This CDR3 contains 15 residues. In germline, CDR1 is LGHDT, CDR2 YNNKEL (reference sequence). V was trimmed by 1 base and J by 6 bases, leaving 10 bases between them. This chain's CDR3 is CASSQVVGGNSPLHF. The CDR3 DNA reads TGTGCCAGCAGCCAAGTGGTAGGCGGTAATTCACCCCTCCACTTT.

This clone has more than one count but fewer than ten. CDR3 sequence (DNA): TGTGCCAGCAGCCTCGTCGGGGACGGGGGCTCTGGGGCCAACGTCCTGACTTTC. Residues: CASSLVGDGGSGANVLTF. The chain is built from TRBV4-2 and TRBJ2-6; maybe TRBD2 (6 bases). The CDR3 has 18 amino acids. Looked up from germline, CDR1 is LGHNA and CDR2 is YNFKEQ. V was shortened by 4 bases and J by 0 bases, with 16 bases between the two germline ends.

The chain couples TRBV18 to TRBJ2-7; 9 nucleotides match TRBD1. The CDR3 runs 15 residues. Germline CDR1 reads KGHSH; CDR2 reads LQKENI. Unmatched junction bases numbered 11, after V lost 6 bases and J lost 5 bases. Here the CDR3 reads CASSARGQGGDEQYF. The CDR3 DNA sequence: TGTGCCAGCTCGGCAAGGGGACAGGGTGGGGACGAGCAGTACTTC.

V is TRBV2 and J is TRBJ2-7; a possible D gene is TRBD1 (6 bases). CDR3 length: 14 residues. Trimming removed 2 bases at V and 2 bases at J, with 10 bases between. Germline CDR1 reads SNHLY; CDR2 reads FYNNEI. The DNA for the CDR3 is TGTGCCAGCAGTGAACTGGACAGCGCCTACGAGCAGTACTTC. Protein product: CASSELDSAYEQYF.